This TCR beta chain appears in the sequencing data of a study of T-cell memory formation after mild COVID-19. Background on the study: Each donor largely had its own TCR clusters.

A note on this clonotype: Its antigen is as yet unknown.

Study-level points and caveats: The pre-infection memory compartment contained some responding clones, suggesting cross-reactive memory joined.

TCRdb independently ran MiXCR on the 5' RACE reads; one entry per CDR3 protein. The sample comprises about 140,000 distinct CDR3 sequences, roughly 15% of which are singletons, and 12% to 15% rests with the top ten. Germline loops: CDR1 SGHVS, CDR2 FQNEAQ. Between the trimmed V and J ends, which lost 5 bases and 5 bases, there was a span of 15 bases. This CDR3 contains 14 residues. The sample was PBMCs or a T cell subset sorted from them (not recorded which). This sequence originates from an adult woman who had mild COVID-19 (a few samples of this study predate the infection). Cell type and time point are not known. This rearrangement joins TRBV7-8 to TRBJ1-1, with a tentative D call TRBD1 (5 bases). CDR3 region: CASSPWTGETEAFF. CDR3 nucleotide sequence: TGTGCCAGCAGCCCCTGGACGGGGGAGACTGAAGCTTTCTTT.